The 4 T cell receptor beta chains below come from one sample, sequenced in a study of T cells in Graves' hyperthyroidism and ophthalmopathy. It was RNA transcripts that yielded the amplified TCR beta CDR3 regions. The HTBI primer set drove a first-round RT-PCR of the TCR CDR3. One entry per CDR3 protein, called by TCRdb with MiXCR from the multiplex PCR reads. Of approximately 400,000 distinct CDR3 sequences listed, roughly 13% are singletons. The source material was blood. The receptors shown here come from a man aged 25-45 years with Graves' hyperthyroidism that later progressed to Graves' ophthalmopathy.

With regard to this clonotype: The junction shows a germline mismatch at one end, possibly a read error. This sequence joins TRBV7-7 and TRBJ2-3, with 9 bases that match TRBD1. The CDR3 sequence is 16 residues long. Looked up from germline, CDR1 is SSHAT and CDR2 is FNYEAQ (reference sequence). The CDR3 DNA follows: TGTGCTAGCAGCTTAGCGCTGGGACAGGGACAAGATACGCAGTATTTT. This codes for CASSLALGQGQDTQYF.

The chain combines TRBV7-9 with TRBJ1-4; TRBD1 is a possible D gene (6 bases). Trimming left V 2 bases short and J 4 bases short, with 8 bases between. The germline CDR1 and CDR2 sequences are SEHNR and FQNEAQ (reference sequence). The CDR3 length is 14 residues. For the CDR3, the DNA is TGTGCCAGCAGCTTACTAGGGGGTAATGAAAAACTGTTTTTT. Translated, it gives CASSLLGGNEKLFF.

This clonotype was counted only a few times. The V and J genes are TRBV2 and TRBJ2-4; TRBD2 matches 7 bases. This CDR3 is 18 amino acids long. Trimming at V came to 7 bases and at J to 0 bases, leaving 15 bases not matched to a gene. From germline, CDR1 is SNHLY and CDR2 FYNNEI. CDR3 nucleotides: TGTGCCAGCAACGCGGGTCTAGCGGAGGATCTAGCCAAAAACATTCAGTACTTC. Its protein is CASNAGLAEDLAKNIQYF.

The chain couples TRBV10-3 to TRBJ1-1; TRBD1 aligns across 8 bases. Trimming at V came to 6 bases and at J to 10 bases, leaving 7 bases not matched to a gene. In germline, CDR1 is ENHRY, CDR2 SYGVKD. CDR3 size: 12 residues. The CDR3 DNA reads as TGTGCCATCAGGGAGACAGGGGTCGGAGCTTTCTTT. It codes for CAIRETGVGAFF.